The source of this TCR beta chain is a study of blood T cell repertoires in COVID-19. Overall study: Sites in the United States, Italy and Spain provided acute and convalescent COVID-19 samples. The cDNA or gDNA used as material had been derived from T cells, B-cell-depleted T cells, or PBMCs.

Original handling: The authors estimated nucleated cell counts from reference gene primer amplification. TCRdb's copy holds only in-frame clones and misses some; the assay was immunoSEQ multiplex PCR. V, J and clone size reflect that table, while D and trimming were determined from the DNA. Of over 30,000 clones listed, about 85% are singletons. CDR1 and CDR2 from the germline V gene are MRHNA and SNTAGT. The CDR3 is 14 residues long. The V end lost 3 bases, the J end lost 8 bases, and 11 bases lay between the germline ends. The receptor's source is a woman aged 55-70 years with active COVID-19. V and J are TRBV6-4 and TRBJ1-6; perhaps TRBD1 as D (6 bases). Material for sequencing was peripheral blood. In DNA form, the CDR3 reads TGTGCCAGCAGTGAAAGCAGGGGTGATTCACCCCTCCACTTT. It specifies CASSESRGDSPLHF.